This TCR beta chain appears in the sequencing data of a study of cytomegalovirus exposure and HLA in healthy donors. Study-level results: The authors listed over 150 TCR beta chains as cytomegalovirus-associated. The study assumed roughly uniform donor sequencing depth for presence/absence analyses. Analyzed later, most CMV-associated TCR beta chains appeared HLA-restricted.

The CDR3 runs to 13 residues. Germline assignment: CDR1 MDHEN and CDR2 SYDVKM. The V segment lost 6 bases and the J segment 3 bases; nucleotides outside the gene matches: 2. PCR amplification relied on 60 Vbeta primers (plus 13 Jbeta primers). TCRdb's table, derived via immunoSEQ multiplex PCR, lists solely in-frame clones and lacks some. The table lists roughly 99,000 clones, around 69% of them singletons, with 2% to 3% in the top ten. As to this clone: Its cognate antigen is unknown.

The material sequenced was PBMCs. The chain couples TRBV28 to TRBJ1-5; 7 bases fit TRBD1. The sequence was collected from a man between 18 and 29 years old in good health and CMV-seronegative. In nucleotides, the CDR3 is TGTGCCAGCAGGGGACAGATCAATCAGCCCCAGCATTTT. Amino acid sequence: CASRGQINQPQHF.